The 7 T cell receptor beta chains below come from one sample, sequenced in a study of blood T cell repertoires in COVID-19. The protocol was immunoSEQ multiplex PCR, while the TCRdb copy is restricted to in-frame clones and leaves out a portion. The data contain 100,000 to 150,000 clones, under 80% of them singletons. Material for sequencing was peripheral blood. These receptors came from a man aged 65 to 79 with acute or convalescent COVID-19.

The chain recombines TRBV7-3 with TRBJ2-1; D is unresolved. Deletions cut 4 bases from V and 8 bases from J, with 18 bases between. The CDR3 is 15 residues long. CDR1 is SGHTA and CDR2 is FQGTGA in the germline V gene. DNA for the CDR3: TGTGCCAGCAGCTCTCGAGGTCCGACGAGTGATGAGCAGTTCTTC. It encodes CASSSRGPTSDEQFF. The full variable domain, its missing parts supplied by reference TRBV7-3 and TRBJ2-1, is GAGVSQTPSNKVTEKGKYVELRCDPISGHTALYWYRQSLGQGPEFLIYFQGTGAADDSGLPNDRFFAVRPEGSVSTLKIQRTERGDSAVYLCASSSRGPTSDEQFFGPGTRLTVL.

The rearrangement uses TRBV27 and TRBJ1-2; 9 bases are a match to TRBD1. J was trimmed by 4 bases and V by 5 bases; bases with no gene match: 8. The CDR3 runs 15 residues. Germline loops: CDR1 MNHEY, CDR2 SMNVEV (reference sequence). The CDR3 sequence is CASSPPTGGPYGYTF. CDR3 nucleotide sequence: TGTGCCAGCAGTCCGCCGACAGGGGGACCCTATGGCTACACCTTC.

The chain is built from TRBV4-2 and TRBJ2-1; a weak D match, TRBD1 (5 bases). The V end lost 4 bases, the J end lost 4 bases, and 14 bases lay between the germline ends. CDR3 length equals 15 residues. The germline V gene has CDR1 LGHNA and CDR2 YNFKEQ. Here the CDR3 reads CASSPKTDSYNEQFF. Here the CDR3 DNA reads TGTGCCAGCAGCCCAAAGACAGACTCGTACAATGAGCAGTTCTTC.

The chain links TRBV2 to TRBJ2-7, with TRBD1 matching 8 bases. The germline V gene has CDR1 SNHLY and CDR2 FYNNEI. J was trimmed by 3 bases and V by 4 bases; bases with no gene match: 8. This CDR3 is 15 amino acids long. The CDR3 DNA reads as TGTGCCAGCAGTGGTGACAGGGGCTTAAGCTACGAGCAGTACTTC. Its protein product is CASSGDRGLSYEQYF. Full variable domain (missing parts from reference TRBV2 and TRBJ2-7): EPEVTQTPSHQVTQMGQEVILRCVPISNHLYFYWYRQILGQKVEFLVSFYNNEISEKSEIFDDQFSVERPDGSNFTLKIRSTKLEDSAMYFCASSGDRGLSYEQYFGPGTRLTVT.

This chain joins TRBV7-8 and TRBJ1-1; 9 bases are a match to TRBD1. Germline CDR1 and CDR2: SGHVS and FQNEAQ. J was trimmed by 5 bases and V by 4 bases; bases with no gene match: 5. The CDR3 runs 14 residues. CDR3 sequence reads: CASSWGQGRTEAFF. For the CDR3, the DNA is TGTGCCAGCAGCTGGGGACAGGGTCGGACTGAAGCTTTCTTT.

The chain has TRBV7-2 and TRBJ1-1; 7 bases line up with TRBD1. Germline CDR1 is SGHTA and CDR2 is FQGNSA. V trimming: 3 bases; J trimming: 6 bases; junction bases outside the gene matches: 7. The CDR3 is 14 residues long. Written as DNA, the CDR3 is TGTGCCAGCAGCTTCAAGGGGGCCGGGTCTGAAGCTTTCTTT. Amino acids: CASSFKGAGSEAFF.

This clone was counted between two and nine times. CDR3 loop: CASTRLAGTNEQYF. The DNA for the CDR3 is TGTGCCAGCACCAGACTAGCTGGGACGAACGAGCAGTACTTC. The chain couples TRBV2 to TRBJ2-7; 7 bases are a match to TRBD2. The CDR3 contains 14 residues. Germline assignment: CDR1 SNHLY and CDR2 FYNNEI. The J segment lost 5 bases and the V segment lost 7 bases, leaving 11 bases of the junction unmatched.